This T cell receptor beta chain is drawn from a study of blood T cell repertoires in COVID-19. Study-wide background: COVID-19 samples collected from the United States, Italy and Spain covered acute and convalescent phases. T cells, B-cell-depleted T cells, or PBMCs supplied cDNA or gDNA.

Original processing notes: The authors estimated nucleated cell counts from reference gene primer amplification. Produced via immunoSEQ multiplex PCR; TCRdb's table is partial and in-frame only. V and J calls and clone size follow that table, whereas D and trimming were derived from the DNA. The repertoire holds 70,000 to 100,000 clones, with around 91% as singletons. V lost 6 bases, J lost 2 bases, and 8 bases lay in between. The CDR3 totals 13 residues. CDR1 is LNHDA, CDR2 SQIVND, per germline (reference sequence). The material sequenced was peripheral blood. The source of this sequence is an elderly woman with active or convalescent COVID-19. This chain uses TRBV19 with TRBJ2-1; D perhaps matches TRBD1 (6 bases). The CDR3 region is CASRDSPYNEQFF. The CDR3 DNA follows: TGTGCCAGTAGGGACAGTCCCTACAATGAGCAGTTCTTC.